This TCR beta chain derives from a study of CD8 T cells in Susac syndrome. CD8+ and CD4+ T cells circulating in blood were sequenced for TCR beta. General observations from the study: The study's TCR sequencing and HLA analysis drew on a certain number of individuals. That number was acknowledged as relatively small.

With 4 bases removed from V and 10 bases from J, the gap between germline ends came to 14 bases. The length of the CDR3 is 13 residues. The V gene's germline CDR1 is ENHRY and CDR2 SYGVKD. Concerning this clonotype: Its antigen remains unidentified.

Reverse transcription of about 0.5 to 1 ug RNA was carried out with random hexamers. TCRdb redid the calling of the immunoSEQ multiplex PCR reads with MiXCR, one entry per CDR3 protein. The data show 140,000 to 150,000 distinct CDR3 sequences, around 94% seen once. Sequencing input: CD4+ T cells from PBMCs. This sequence joins TRBV10-3 and TRBJ1-5, with unresolved D. The receptor comes from a human donor in good health. DNA of the CDR3: TGTGCCATCAGTGGAGTGGCAGATCCCCCCCAGCATTTT. This gives the protein CAISGVADPPQHF.